This is a list of T cell receptor beta chains from one sample in a study of cytomegalovirus exposure and HLA in healthy donors. Some clones are missing from TCRdb's copy, which holds only in-frame ones; the method was immunoSEQ multiplex PCR. The table has about 150,000 clones, about three quarters seen once. The material sequenced was PBMCs. Receptors originate from a man aged 30-40 years in good health and CMV-seropositive. The CDR3 runs from the conserved cysteine through the conserved F or W. D genes are given only for firm matches. Clone size is not always given. Where it is, it says once, few, many or a class for expanded clones.

abundance	v_gene	d_gene	j_gene	CDR3aa	CDR3nt
.	TRBV5-1	TRBD2	TRBJ2-3	CASSLGLAGVVDTQYF	TGCGCCAGCAGCTTGGGACTAGCGGGAGTGGTAGATACGCAGTATTTT
once	TRBV7-9	.	TRBJ2-1	CASSSTIRTRISYNEQFF	TGTGCCAGCAGTTCCACAATCCGGACTCGAATTTCCTACAATGAGCAGTTCTTC
.	TRBV4-1	TRBD1	TRBJ1-2	CASSQGNRGPGYGYTF	TGCGCCAGCAGCCAAGGGAATAGGGGGCCCGGCTATGGCTACACCTTC
once	TRBV7-3	TRBD2	TRBJ2-1	CASSPSGRGEQFF	TGTGCCAGCAGCCCGAGCGGGAGAGGCGAGCAGTTCTTC
few	TRBV2	TRBD1	TRBJ1-6	CASRGQGANSPLHF	TGTGCCAGCAGGGGACAGGGTGCTAATTCACCCCTCCACTTT
.	TRBV6-4	TRBD2	TRBJ2-3	CASSEERETDTQYF	TGTGCCAGCAGTGAAGAGCGGGAGACAGATACGCAGTATTTT
few	TRBV6-5	.	TRBJ1-5	CASSEQGYQPQHF	TGTGCCAGCAGCGAACAGGGTTATCAGCCCCAGCATTTT
.	TRBV10-1	TRBD2	TRBJ2-1	CASSPGTSGRNEQFF	TGCGCCAGCAGTCCCGGGACTAGCGGGAGAAATGAGCAGTTCTTC
.	TRBV2	.	TRBJ1-1	CASSEGGGGAFF	TGTGCCAGCAGTGAAGGGGGGGGAGGAGCTTTCTTT
.	TRBV6-5	.	TRBJ2-5	CASGGTQQYF	TGTGCCAGCGGCGGGACTCAGCAGTACTTC
.	TRBV7-2	TRBD1	TRBJ2-7	CASSLGPDRVYEQYF	TGTGCCAGCAGCTTAGGTCCGGACAGGGTCTACGAGCAGTACTTC
.	TRBV11-2	TRBD1	TRBJ2-3	CASSLLGTGGTDTQYF	TGTGCCAGCAGCTTATTAGGGACAGGGGGCACAGATACGCAGTATTTT
.	TRBV7-6	.	TRBJ2-1	CASSRSVEAYNEQFF	TGTGCCAGCAGTCGGAGCGTGGAAGCCTACAATGAGCAGTTCTTC
few	TRBV5-6	.	TRBJ1-5	CASSLAGSYGGNQPQHF	TGTGCCAGCAGCTTGGCCGGGAGCTATGGGGGCAATCAGCCCCAGCATTTT
once	TRBV19	.	TRBJ2-1	CASNWRGSYNEQFF	TGTGCCAGTAATTGGCGGGGCTCCTACAATGAGCAGTTCTTC
.	TRBV6-5	TRBD1	TRBJ2-5	CASSRTQGEQYF	TGTGCCAGCAGCCGTACCCAGGGGGAGCAGTACTTC
once	TRBV19	TRBD2	TRBJ2-1	CASDDGGRGNEQFF	TGTGCCTCGGACGACGGCGGGAGGGGCAATGAGCAGTTCTTC
.	TRBV28	.	TRBJ1-2	CASSQTTGSYGYTF	TGTGCCAGCAGTCAAACCACAGGGTCCTATGGCTACACCTTC
few	TRBV6-1	.	TRBJ2-2	CASRETSPANTGELFF	TGTGCCAGCAGGGAAACTAGCCCCGCGAACACCGGGGAGCTGTTTTTT
.	TRBV10-3	TRBD2	TRBJ2-3	CAISEGSGSWDTQYF	TGTGCCATCAGTGAAGGTAGCGGGAGTTGGGATACGCAGTATTTT
few	TRBV5-6	.	TRBJ2-3	CASSLGGSTDTQYF	TGTGCCAGCAGCTTAGGGGGTAGCACAGATACGCAGTATTTT
.	TRBV13	.	TRBJ2-1	CASSPSGSYNEQFF	TGTGCCAGCAGCCCAAGCGGATCCTACAATGAGCAGTTCTTC
.	TRBV2	.	TRBJ2-1	CASSRERLNEQFF	TGTGCCAGCTCTCGGGAAAGATTAAATGAGCAGTTCTTC
.	TRBV11-2	.	TRBJ1-1	CASSLAYTEAFF	TGTGCCAGCAGCTTAGCATACACTGAAGCTTTCTTT
.	TRBV6-1	.	TRBJ2-7	CASSEGAGREQYF	TGTGCCAGCAGTGAAGGGGCGGGCCGCGAGCAGTACTTC
.	TRBV19	.	TRBJ2-2	CASRFRTGTLRTGELFF	TGTGCCAGTAGATTTCGCACCGGGACATTGAGAACCGGGGAGCTGTTTTTT
.	TRBV28	TRBD1	TRBJ1-2	CASSFPVVGGRGYTF	TGTGCCAGCAGTTTCCCGGTTGTAGGGGGCCGTGGCTACACCTTC
.	TRBV15	TRBD2	TRBJ2-1	CATLDSGASEEQFF	TGTGCCACCTTAGATAGCGGGGCTAGCGAGGAGCAGTTCTTC
.	TRBV5-4	TRBD2	TRBJ2-7	CASSWGGARAPYEQYF	TGTGCCAGCAGCTGGGGAGGGGCCAGGGCCCCCTACGAGCAGTACTTC
.	TRBV6-1	TRBD1	TRBJ2-1	CASQTGGSSYNEQFF	TGTGCCAGCCAGACAGGGGGGAGCTCCTACAATGAGCAGTTCTTC
.	TRBV19	.	TRBJ2-7	CASSLNFRGRGLHEQYF	TGTGCCAGTAGTCTTAATTTTCGCGGCAGGGGATTGCACGAGCAGTACTTC
.	TRBV6-1	.	TRBJ2-7	CASSRTSYEQYF	TGTGCCAGCAGTCGCACCTCCTACGAGCAGTACTTC
.	TRBV7-2	.	TRBJ1-2	CASSPRGGANYGYTF	TGTGCCAGCAGCCCCCGCGGAGGGGCGAACTATGGCTACACCTTC
.	TRBV5-1	.	TRBJ1-5	CASTPRVGNQPQHF	TGCGCCAGCACCCCCCGGGTTGGCAATCAGCCCCAGCATTTT
.	TRBV2	TRBD1	TRBJ1-1	CASSDQAGGTEAFF	TGTGCCAGCAGTGACCAGGCAGGGGGAACTGAAGCTTTCTTT
.	TRBV5-4	TRBD2	TRBJ2-3	CASSYLFGLGADTQYF	TGTGCCAGCAGCTATTTATTTGGACTAGGGGCAGATACGCAGTATTTT
few	TRBV4-1	TRBD1	TRBJ1-5	CASSQTGGGGPQHF	TGCGCCAGCAGCCAGACAGGGGGCGGGGGGCCCCAGCATTTT
.	TRBV7-2	.	TRBJ2-3	CASSFYLSTDTQYF	TGTGCCAGCAGCTTTTATCTAAGCACAGATACGCAGTATTTT
few	TRBV28	.	TRBJ2-7	CASSRAGQHTYEQYF	TGTGCCAGCAGTAGAGCCGGACAGCACACCTACGAGCAGTACTTC
.	TRBV4-2	TRBD1	TRBJ2-7	CASSPTTGGAIREQYF	TGTGCCAGCAGCCCTACGACAGGGGGCGCAATTCGCGAGCAGTACTTC
.	TRBV28	.	TRBJ1-1	CASSLRRTGDTEAFF	TGTGCCAGCAGTTTGCGCCGGACCGGGGACACTGAAGCTTTCTTT
.	TRBV30	.	TRBJ1-3	CAWTPASNTIYF	TGTGCCTGGACCCCAGCGAGCAACACCATATATTTT
once	TRBV6-1	.	TRBJ2-2	CASPQTLTGELFF	TGTGCCAGCCCACAGACCCTGACCGGGGAGCTGTTTTTT
.	TRBV6-5	.	TRBJ2-1	CASSLTGTGSGNEQFF	TGTGCCAGCAGTTTGACGGGGACTGGATCGGGGAATGAGCAGTTCTTC
once	TRBV5-1	.	TRBJ2-1	CASSVAPWADEQFF	TGCGCCAGCAGCGTGGCCCCCTGGGCCGATGAGCAGTTCTTC
.	TRBV6-5	.	TRBJ2-5	CASSYSWTAREQYF	TGTGCCAGCAGTTACAGCTGGACAGCCAGAGAGCAGTACTTC
.	TRBV4-2	.	TRBJ2-7	CASSQETSSHEQYF	TGTGCCAGCAGCCAAGAGACTAGTTCTCACGAGCAGTACTTC
once	TRBV2	.	TRBJ2-1	CASEGAAYNEQFF	TGTGCCAGCGAAGGGGCAGCTTACAATGAGCAGTTCTTC
.	TRBV6-1	.	TRBJ2-7	CASMRSGFEQYF	TGTGCCAGCATGCGATCGGGGTTCGAGCAGTACTTC
few	TRBV19	.	TRBJ2-6	CASSVTGNSFSGANVLTF	TGTGCCAGTAGCGTAACCGGGAACTCCTTCTCTGGGGCCAACGTCCTGACTTTC
.	TRBV6-1	TRBD1	TRBJ1-1	CASRSTGGGTEAFF	TGTGCCAGCAGGAGTACAGGGGGCGGCACTGAAGCTTTCTTT
.	TRBV7-6	TRBD2	TRBJ2-2	CASSLGLAGGTGELFF	TGTGCCAGCAGCTTAGGACTAGCGGGGGGCACCGGGGAGCTGTTTTTT
.	TRBV7-6	TRBD2	TRBJ2-1	CASSLAEAGGFNEQFF	TGTGCCAGCAGCTTAGCGGAGGCGGGAGGGTTCAATGAGCAGTTCTTC